This T cell receptor beta chain was recorded in a study of CD8 T cells in Susac syndrome. Trimming removed 4 bases from V and 3 bases from J; junction bases left unmatched: 10. This CDR3 comprises 17 residues. The V gene's germline CDR1 is KGHDR and CDR2 SFDVKD. With random hexamers, roughly 0.5 to 1 ug RNA was reverse transcribed. The method of amplification for TCR beta CDR3 was immunoSEQ multiplex PCR, covering 54 Vbeta and 13 Jbeta. TCRdb re-analysed the immunoSEQ multiplex PCR reads in MiXCR, keeping a single row per CDR3 protein. This table has 330,000 or so distinct CDR3 sequences, 70% to 90% appearing once.

This sequence was found in a human donor with multiple sclerosis. The sequenced material came from CD8+ T cells from PBMCs. The rearrangement joins TRBV24-1 to TRBJ2-3, with TRBD1 matching over 9 bases. The CDR3 DNA reads as TGTGCCACCAGTGACCCTAAGGGACAGGGAGGAACAGATACGCAGTATTTT. Amino acids: CATSDPKGQGGTDTQYF.